The TCR beta chain described here comes from a study of blood T cell repertoires in COVID-19. The CDR3 runs to 13 residues. The V and J ends lost 1 base and 8 bases respectively, with 11 bases between them. The germline V gene encodes CDR1 KGHSH and CDR2 LQKENI. Data came from immunoSEQ multiplex PCR; TCRdb stores just in-frame clones and leaves some out. The sample lists about 220,000 clones, 83% seen once, with 4.8% in the top ten. The sample was PBMCs or T cells enriched from blood (not recorded which). The source of this sequence is a woman between 50 and 59 years old who had been exposed to COVID-19. The V call is TRBV18, the J call TRBJ2-5, with D tentatively TRBD2 (5 bases). This CDR3 reads CASSPLGSETQYF. The CDR3 DNA is TGTGCCAGCTCACCACTAGGGAGTGAAACCCAGTACTTC.